The rows below give T cell receptor beta chains drawn from one sample of a study of CD8 T cells in ankylosing spondylitis. TCRdb passed the 5' RACE reads through MiXCR, listing each CDR3 protein once. Of 700,000 to 1,000,000 distinct CDR3 sequences listed, 12% are singletons. The material sequenced was blood, either unsorted or a sorted T cell fraction (not recorded which). These receptors were obtained from a male donor with ankylosing spondylitis. CDR3s include the opening cysteine and the closing phenylalanine or tryptophan. Each record gives: J gene, D gene, V gene, clone size, CDR3 DNA, CDR3 protein. The D gene is left open where the match is weak. Expanded clones get a size class; other rows say once, few or many, or leave the size out.

TRBJ2-5	.	TRBV27	.	TGTGCCAGCAGTCAACCAGGCGGAGGGAAAGAGACCCAGTACTTC	CASSQPGGGKETQYF
TRBJ2-1	.	TRBV24-1	many	TGTGCCACCAGTGACCGACCCAGGGGTCCCTCCTACAATGAGCAGTTCTTC	CATSDRPRGPSYNEQFF
TRBJ1-5	.	TRBV20-1	few	TGCAGTGCTGTGGACGGCAGGAATCAGCCCCAGCATTTT	CSAVDGRNQPQHF
TRBJ2-3	TRBD2	TRBV5-1	.	TGCGCCAGCAGCTTGGCGACTAGCAGTGGTTGGGATACGCAGTATTTT	CASSLATSSGWDTQYF
TRBJ2-4	.	TRBV20-1	.	TGCAGTGCTAGTCAGGGTTATGTGGGCAAAAACATTCAGTACTTC	CSASQGYVGKNIQYF
TRBJ1-4	TRBD1	TRBV7-2	many	TGTGCCAGCAGCTTTGGGACAGCCTATGAAAAACTGTTTTTT	CASSFGTAYEKLFF
TRBJ1-1	TRBD1	TRBV3-1	.	TGTGCCAGCAGCCCCCCGGACAGGGGGGACACTGAAGCTTTCTTT	CASSPPDRGDTEAFF
TRBJ2-3	.	TRBV5-1	few	TGCGCCAGCAGCATCGGACTCCCCACAGATACGCAGTATTTT	CASSIGLPTDTQYF
TRBJ2-1	.	TRBV7-9	.	TGTGCCAGCAGCTTAGATACAGGGAATGAGCAGTTCTTC	CASSLDTGNEQFF
TRBJ2-5	TRBD2	TRBV4-3	.	TGCGCCAGCAGCCACGATGGACTAGCGGGAGGGCAAGAGACCCAGTACTTC	CASSHDGLAGGQETQYF
TRBJ1-3	TRBD1	TRBV28	few	TGTGCCAGCAGTTCAATTGGACAGGCTGGAAACACCATATATTTT	CASSSIGQAGNTIYF
TRBJ1-3	.	TRBV2	.	TGTGCCAGCCGTACAGGTTCTGGAAACACCATATATTTT	CASRTGSGNTIYF
TRBJ2-7	.	TRBV5-6	.	TGTGCCAGCAGCCGTCTGGGCCGCTCCTACGAGCAGTACTTC	CASSRLGRSYEQYF
TRBJ1-4	.	TRBV28	few	TGTGCCAGCAGTTTCCCTGAAGGGGTAGAAAAACTGTTTTTT	CASSFPEGVEKLFF
TRBJ2-1	TRBD1	TRBV5-8	.	TGTGCCAGCAGACAGACAGGGGAAGTAAGGCAGTTCTTC	CASRQTGEVRQFF
TRBJ1-2	.	TRBV20-1	many	TGCAGTGGACAGCACTCCTATGGCTACACCTTC	CSGQHSYGYTF
TRBJ1-2	TRBD1	TRBV6-2/TRBV6-3	.	TGTGCCAGCAGTATACAGGGGAGGGCTAACTATGGCTACACCTTC	CASSIQGRANYGYTF
TRBJ1-1	TRBD1	TRBV6-4	many	TGTGCCAGCAAAACAGGGGCGAACACTGAAGCTTTCTTT	CASKTGANTEAFF
TRBJ2-3	.	TRBV7-2	few	TGTGCCAGCAGCCCACAGGGGGGGGCCGGGGCAGATACGCAGTATTTT	CASSPQGGAGADTQYF
TRBJ1-5	.	TRBV7-2	.	TGTGCCAGCAGCTCCGGGACATCCCGTAATCAGCCCCAGCATTTT	CASSSGTSRNQPQHF
TRBJ2-3	TRBD2	TRBV5-1	few	TGCGCCAGCAGCACTCCTAGCGGGGGCGCAGATACGCAGTATTTT	CASSTPSGGADTQYF
TRBJ1-6	.	TRBV7-2	.	TGTGCCAGCAGCCCGAGACAGGTCCGAAATTCACCCCTCCACTTT	CASSPRQVRNSPLHF
TRBJ2-6	.	TRBV20-1	few	TGCAGTGCTAGGTGGGCAGGGCGGTCTGGGGCCAACGTCCTGACTTTC	CSARWAGRSGANVLTF
TRBJ1-1	TRBD1	TRBV11-2	.	TGTGCCAGCAGCTCATCGGACAGGGGGCAGAACACTGAAGCTTTCTTT	CASSSSDRGQNTEAFF
TRBJ2-1	.	TRBV9	many	TGTGCCAGCAGCGTAGCCGGGAACAATGAGCAGTTCTTC	CASSVAGNNEQFF
TRBJ2-4	TRBD1	TRBV29-1	few	TGCAGCGTTGCCCAACAGGGGAGACGAGACATTCAGTACTTC	CSVAQQGRRDIQYF
TRBJ2-3	.	TRBV7-2	.	TGTGCCGGCAGCCCCAGGCGGTACACAGATACGCAGTATTTT	CAGSPRRYTDTQYF
TRBJ1-5	TRBD1	TRBV18	.	TGTGCCAGCTCACCGGGGGACAGTCAGCCCCAGCATTTT	CASSPGDSQPQHF
TRBJ2-1	.	TRBV5-1	.	TGCGCCAGCAGTTCCTACTTAAACAATGAGCAGTTCTTC	CASSSYLNNEQFF
TRBJ2-1	TRBD2	TRBV29-1	many	TGCAGCGTCGGCCGACTAGCGGGCGACTACAATGAGCAGTTCTTC	CSVGRLAGDYNEQFF
TRBJ1-2	.	TRBV7-9	few	TGTGCCAGCAGCTTAGTTGCCAGCAACTATGGCTACACCTTC	CASSLVASNYGYTF
TRBJ2-1	.	TRBV5-6	many	TGTGCCAGCAGCTTGGCCGCACCCCAGGGTTGGGATGAGCAGTTCTTC	CASSLAAPQGWDEQFF
TRBJ2-7	TRBD1	TRBV7-6	many	TGTGCCAGCAGCGAGGGACAGGGTACCGAGCAGTACTTC	CASSEGQGTEQYF
TRBJ1-4	.	TRBV20-1	many	TGCAGTGCTAGAGAGGCAGCAACTAATGAAAAACTGTTTTTT	CSAREAATNEKLFF
TRBJ2-1	TRBD1	TRBV6-2/TRBV6-3	few	TGTGCCAGCCGGATTGACAGGGGGAATTCCCTTATCTACAATGAGCAGTTCTTC	CASRIDRGNSLIYNEQFF
TRBJ2-5	.	TRBV10-2	.	TGCGCCAGCAGTGAACCCGGACATTCGGAGACCCAGTACTTC	CASSEPGHSETQYF
TRBJ1-1	.	TRBV4-1	few	TGCGCCAGCAGCCAGCTTGGACAGCCAAACACTGAAGCTTTCTTT	CASSQLGQPNTEAFF
TRBJ2-5	.	TRBV29-1	many	TGCAGCGTTGAATCAATTGACAGGATTCCGACCCAGTACTTC	CSVESIDRIPTQYF
TRBJ2-5	.	TRBV20-1	many	TGCAGTGCTAGAGAGGGAGCGGAAGAGACCCAGTACTTC	CSAREGAEETQYF
TRBJ2-1	.	TRBV6-1	few	TGTGCCAGCAGAGATACGGGACGGACGTACAATGAGCAGTTCTTC	CASRDTGRTYNEQFF
TRBJ1-2	TRBD1	TRBV5-1	few	TGCGCCAGCAGCTCGGGACAGGGCGAGGGCTACACCTTC	CASSSGQGEGYTF
TRBJ2-2	.	TRBV27	few	TGTGCCAGCCGAGTAAGAATGAACACCGGGGAGCTGTTTTTT	CASRVRMNTGELFF
TRBJ2-7	.	TRBV21-1	once	TGTGCCAGGTGCTGGACAGGGTGCTACGAGCAGTACTTC	CARCWTGCYEQYF
TRBJ2-1	.	TRBV25-1	few	TGTGCCAGCAGTGTCACAGGGAGCTCCTACAATGAGCAGTTCTTC	CASSVTGSSYNEQFF
TRBJ1-1	.	TRBV7-9	few	TGTGCCAGCAGCCAGACAGATGGGGCTTTCTTT	CASSQTDGAFF
TRBJ2-3	.	TRBV6-5	few	TGTGCCAGCAGTTACTCGAGGCGGGTGAGCACAGATACGCAGTATTTT	CASSYSRRVSTDTQYF